A few counts support the clone carrying this TCR beta chain. The antigen remains unidentified. One end of the junction does not line up with germline, which may come from a read error. Per the original data handling: Between-group CDR3 differences, defined by clinicopathological status, yielded a distant-metastasis classifier for papillary thyroid cancer. MiXCR reprocessed the PCR reads for TCRdb. TCRdb, rather than the study authors, made the V and J calls. The table lists over 30,000 clones, 15% to 20% of them singletons. The CDR3 runs 13 residues. Germline CDR1 SGHTA, CDR2 FQGTGA. This entry belongs to a study of metastatic and nonmetastatic thyroid tumors. Study context: From malignant and benign thyroid patients, repertoires in blood and in tumor or nodule tissue were compared. Broader study findings: Within blood and tumor, benign nodules reportedly had significantly lower TCR beta diversity than malignant thyroid tumors did.

Until they underwent thyroid surgery, no patient had received any treatment. This sequence joins TRBV7-3 and TRBJ1-1; D not certain. Sequences were obtained from tumor tissue. The receptor's source is a female donor with papillary thyroid cancer or a benign thyroid nodule (not recorded which). Some clones in this sample may be carry-over from other donors' samples. The CDR3 nucleotides are TGTGCCAGCAGCCCCACAGTAAACACTGGAGCTTTCTTT. This codes for CASSPTVNTGAFF. The full variable domain, in which reference TRBV7-3 and TRBJ1-1 provide the parts outside the CDR3, is GAGVSQTPSNKVTEKGKYVELRCDPISGHTALYWYRQSLGQGPEFLIYFQGTGAADDSGLPNDRFFAVRPEGSVSTLKIQRTERGDSAVYLCASSPTVNTGAFFGQGTRLTVV.